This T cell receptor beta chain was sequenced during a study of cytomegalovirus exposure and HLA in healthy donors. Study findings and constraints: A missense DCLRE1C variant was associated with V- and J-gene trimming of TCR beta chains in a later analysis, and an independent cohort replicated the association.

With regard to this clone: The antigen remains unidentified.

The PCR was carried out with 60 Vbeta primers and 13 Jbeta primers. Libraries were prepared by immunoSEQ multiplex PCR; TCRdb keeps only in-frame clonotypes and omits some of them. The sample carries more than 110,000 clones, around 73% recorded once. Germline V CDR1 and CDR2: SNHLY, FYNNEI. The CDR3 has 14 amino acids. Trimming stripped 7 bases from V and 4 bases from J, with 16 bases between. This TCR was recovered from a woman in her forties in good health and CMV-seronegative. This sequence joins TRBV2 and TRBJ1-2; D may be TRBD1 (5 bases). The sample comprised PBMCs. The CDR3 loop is CASTQAGGVYGYTF. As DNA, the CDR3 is TGTGCCAGCACCCAAGCGGGGGGGGTCTATGGCTACACCTTC.